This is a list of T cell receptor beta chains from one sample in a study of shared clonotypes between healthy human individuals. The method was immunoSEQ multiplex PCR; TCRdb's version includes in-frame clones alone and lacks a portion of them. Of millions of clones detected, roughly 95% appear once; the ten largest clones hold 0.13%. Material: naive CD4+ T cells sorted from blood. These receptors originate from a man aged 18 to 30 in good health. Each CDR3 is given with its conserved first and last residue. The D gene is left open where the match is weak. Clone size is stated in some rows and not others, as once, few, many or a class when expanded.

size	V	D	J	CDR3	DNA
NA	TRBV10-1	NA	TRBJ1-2	CASSGNSNYGYTF	TGCGCCAGCAGTGGTAACTCAAACTATGGCTACACCTTC
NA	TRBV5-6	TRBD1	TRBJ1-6	CASSRRTGGLGNSPLHF	TGTGCCAGCAGCCGTCGGACAGGGGGCCTAGGGAATTCACCCCTCCACTTT
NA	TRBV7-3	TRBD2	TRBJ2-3	CASSTEGTSVTDTQYF	TGTGCCAGCAGCACTGAAGGGACTAGCGTGACAGATACGCAGTATTTT
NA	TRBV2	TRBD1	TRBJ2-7	CASSRQGATYEQYF	TGTGCCAGCAGTCGACAGGGGGCAACCTACGAGCAGTACTTC
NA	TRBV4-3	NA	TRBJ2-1	CARKTDHRETDDNEQFF	TGCGCCAGGAAGACCGACCACCGGGAGACAGATGACAATGAGCAGTTCTTC
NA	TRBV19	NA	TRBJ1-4	CASEDLAHEKLFF	TGTGCCAGCGAGGACCTAGCGCATGAAAAACTGTTTTTT
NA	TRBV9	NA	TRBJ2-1	CASSVVPGHNEQFF	TGTGCCAGCAGCGTAGTCCCGGGACACAATGAGCAGTTCTTC
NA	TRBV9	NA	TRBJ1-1	CASSDGPEAFF	TGTGCCAGCAGCGACGGGCCTGAAGCTTTCTTT
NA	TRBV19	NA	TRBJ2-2	CASSINQAGELFF	TGTGCCAGTAGTATTAACCAGGCCGGGGAGCTGTTTTTT
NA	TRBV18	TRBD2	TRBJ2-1	CASSPPAGGLNEQFF	TGTGCCAGCTCACCACCAGCGGGAGGGCTAAATGAGCAGTTCTTC
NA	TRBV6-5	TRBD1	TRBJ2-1	CASSYRTGDNEQFF	TGTGCCAGCAGTTACCGGACAGGGGACAATGAGCAGTTCTTC
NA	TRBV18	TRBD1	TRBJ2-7	CASSLNRDRASYEQYF	TGTGCCAGCTCACTAAACCGGGACAGGGCCTCCTACGAGCAGTACTTC
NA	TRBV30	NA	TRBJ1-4	CAFDNEKLFF	TGTGCCTTTGATAATGAAAAACTGTTTTTT
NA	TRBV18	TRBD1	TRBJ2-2	CASSPTGGDTGELFF	TGTGCCAGCTCACCGACAGGGGGAGACACCGGGGAGCTGTTTTTT
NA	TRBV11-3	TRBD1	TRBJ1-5	CASSLPDRVGNQPQHF	TGTGCCAGCAGCTTACCCGACAGGGTAGGCAATCAGCCCCAGCATTTT
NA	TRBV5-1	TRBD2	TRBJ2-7	CASSLTLHPGREEQYF	TGCGCCAGCAGCTTGACCCTCCATCCCGGGAGGGAAGAGCAGTACTTC
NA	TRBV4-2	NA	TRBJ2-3	CASSQARLAGTDTQYF	TGTGCCAGCAGCCAAGCCCGGCTAGCCGGCACAGATACGCAGTATTTT
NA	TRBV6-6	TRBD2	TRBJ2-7	CASSYASGPGEQYF	TGTGCCAGCAGTTACGCTAGCGGTCCCGGTGAGCAGTACTTC
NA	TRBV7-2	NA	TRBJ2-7	CASSIRQARYEQYF	TGTGCCAGCAGCATACGACAGGCCCGCTACGAGCAGTACTTC
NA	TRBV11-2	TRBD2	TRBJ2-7	CASSFRGGGSSYEQYF	TGTGCCAGCAGCTTCCGTGGGGGGGGAAGCTCCTACGAGCAGTACTTC
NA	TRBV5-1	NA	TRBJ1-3	CASSLADGNTIYF	TGCGCCAGCAGCTTGGCAGACGGAAACACCATATATTTT
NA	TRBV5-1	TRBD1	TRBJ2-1	CASSYSQGVRDEQFF	TGCGCCAGCAGCTATAGCCAGGGGGTGAGGGATGAGCAGTTCTTC
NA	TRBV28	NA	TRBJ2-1	CASKRGLSYNEQFF	TGTGCCAGCAAGAGAGGACTCTCCTACAATGAGCAGTTCTTC
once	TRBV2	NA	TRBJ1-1	CASRRTGLNTEAFF	TGTGCCAGCCGGAGAACAGGGCTGAACACTGAAGCTTTCTTT
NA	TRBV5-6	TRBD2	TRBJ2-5	CASSLGLAGVQETQYF	TGTGCCAGCAGCCTGGGACTAGCGGGAGTTCAAGAGACCCAGTACTTC
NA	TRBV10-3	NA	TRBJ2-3	CAISEGETSTDTQYF	TGTGCCATCAGTGAGGGTGAGACTAGCACAGATACGCAGTATTTT
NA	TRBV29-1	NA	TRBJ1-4	CSVRTATNEKLFF	TGCAGCGTTAGAACCGCAACTAATGAAAAACTGTTTTTT
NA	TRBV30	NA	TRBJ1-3	CAWSVSRSRGNTIYF	TGTGCCTGGAGTGTAAGTCGAAGTAGGGGAAACACCATATATTTT
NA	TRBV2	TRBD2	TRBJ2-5	CASTGLAGETQYF	TGTGCCAGCACAGGACTAGCCGGTGAGACCCAGTACTTC
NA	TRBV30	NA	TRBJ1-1	CAWSADTEAFF	TGTGCCTGGAGCGCGGACACTGAAGCTTTCTTT
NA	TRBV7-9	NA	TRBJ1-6	CASSLGDWNNSPLHF	TGTGCCAGCAGCTTAGGGGACTGGAATAATTCACCCCTCCACTTT
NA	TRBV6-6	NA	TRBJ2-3	CASSYSMRIDTQYF	TGTGCCAGCAGTTACTCAATGAGAATTGATACGCAGTATTTT
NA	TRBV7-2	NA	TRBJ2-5	CASSPPGQTQYF	TGTGCCAGCAGCCCGCCGGGGCAGACCCAGTACTTC
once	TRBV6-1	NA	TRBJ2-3	CASSYFPDTQYF	TGTGCCAGCAGCTACTTTCCGGATACGCAGTATTTT
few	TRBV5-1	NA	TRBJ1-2	CASSLAGDYGYTF	TGCGCCAGCAGCTTGGCAGGGGACTATGGCTACACCTTC
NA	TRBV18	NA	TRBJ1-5	CASSPLGGSNQPQHF	TGTGCCAGCTCTCCACTCGGGGGGAGCAATCAGCCCCAGCATTTT
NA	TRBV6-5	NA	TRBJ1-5	CASSYSAGEGNQPQHF	TGTGCCAGCAGTTACTCTGCAGGGGAGGGCAATCAGCCCCAGCATTTT
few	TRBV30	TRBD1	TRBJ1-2	CAWSVRQGSVGYTF	TGTGCCTGGAGTGTTCGACAGGGAAGTGTTGGCTACACCTTC
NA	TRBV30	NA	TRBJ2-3	CAWSVHSDTQYF	TGTGCCTGGAGTGTACACTCAGATACGCAGTATTTT
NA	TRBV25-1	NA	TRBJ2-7	CASSGVPSTSYEQYF	TGTGCCAGCAGTGGGGTGCCCTCTACTTCCTACGAGCAGTACTTC
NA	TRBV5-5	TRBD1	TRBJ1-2	CASSRDRVGYGYTF	TGTGCCAGCAGTCGGGACAGGGTCGGGTATGGCTACACCTTC
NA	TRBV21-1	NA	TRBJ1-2	CASSGMMSGPNYGYTF	TGTGCCAGCAGCGGGATGATGAGTGGACCTAACTATGGCTACACCTTC
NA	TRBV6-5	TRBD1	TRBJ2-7	CASSRGQGVYEQYF	TGTGCCAGCAGTCGGGGACAGGGAGTCTACGAGCAGTACTTC
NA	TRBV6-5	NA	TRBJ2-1	CASTGGNSYNEQFF	TGTGCCAGCACGGGCGGGAACTCCTACAATGAGCAGTTCTTC
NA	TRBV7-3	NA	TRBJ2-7	CASSPQGGGRYEQYF	TGTGCCAGCAGCCCCCAGGGTGGGGGTAGGTACGAGCAGTACTTC
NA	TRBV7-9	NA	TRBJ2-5	CASSRLLGLGEETQYF	TGTGCCAGCAGCAGGTTACTAGGGTTGGGGGAAGAGACCCAGTACTTC
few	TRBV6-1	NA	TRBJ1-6	CASRGDGTVPLHF	TGTGCCAGCAGAGGGGACGGGACGGTCCCCCTCCACTTT
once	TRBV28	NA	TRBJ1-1	CASSFGWVNTEAFF	TGTGCCAGCAGTTTTGGGTGGGTGAACACTGAAGCTTTCTTT
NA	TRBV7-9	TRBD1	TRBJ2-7	CASSSFRQGADEQYF	TGTGCCAGCAGTTCTTTCCGACAGGGGGCGGACGAGCAGTACTTC
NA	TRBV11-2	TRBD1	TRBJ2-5	CASSLGQGVWETQYF	TGTGCCAGCAGCTTGGGACAGGGGGTGTGGGAGACCCAGTACTTC
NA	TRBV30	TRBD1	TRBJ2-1	CAWSARPGQGAGDEQFF	TGTGCCTGGAGTGCCCGACCGGGACAGGGGGCAGGGGATGAGCAGTTCTTC
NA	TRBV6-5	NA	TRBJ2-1	CASSYSGRSYNEQFF	TGTGCCAGCAGTTACTCTGGCCGCTCCTACAATGAGCAGTTCTTC
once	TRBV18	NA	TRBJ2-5	CASSPLETQYF	TGTGCCAGCTCCCCCCTGGAGACCCAGTACTTC
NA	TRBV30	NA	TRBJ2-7	CARRGKGSYEQYF	TGTGCTAGAAGGGGGAAGGGTTCCTACGAGCAGTACTTC